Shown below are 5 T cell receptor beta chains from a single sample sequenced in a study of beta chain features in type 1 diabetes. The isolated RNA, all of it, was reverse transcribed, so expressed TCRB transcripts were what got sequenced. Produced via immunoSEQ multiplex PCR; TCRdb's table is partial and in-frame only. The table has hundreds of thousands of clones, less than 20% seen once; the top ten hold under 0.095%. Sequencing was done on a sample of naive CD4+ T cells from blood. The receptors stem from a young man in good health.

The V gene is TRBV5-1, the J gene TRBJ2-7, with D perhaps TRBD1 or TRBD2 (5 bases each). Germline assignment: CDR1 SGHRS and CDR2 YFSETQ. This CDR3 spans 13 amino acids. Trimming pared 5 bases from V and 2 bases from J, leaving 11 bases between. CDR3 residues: CASSRGGTYEQYF. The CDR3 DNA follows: TGCGCCAGCAGTCGTGGGGGTACCTACGAGCAGTACTTC.

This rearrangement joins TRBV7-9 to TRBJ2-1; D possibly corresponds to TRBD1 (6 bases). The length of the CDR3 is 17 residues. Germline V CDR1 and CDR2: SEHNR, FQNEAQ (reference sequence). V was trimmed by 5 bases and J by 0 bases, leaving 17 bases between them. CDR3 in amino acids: CASSLRTASRSYNEQFF. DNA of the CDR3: TGTGCCAGCAGCCTCCGGACAGCCTCTCGCTCCTACAATGAGCAGTTCTTC.

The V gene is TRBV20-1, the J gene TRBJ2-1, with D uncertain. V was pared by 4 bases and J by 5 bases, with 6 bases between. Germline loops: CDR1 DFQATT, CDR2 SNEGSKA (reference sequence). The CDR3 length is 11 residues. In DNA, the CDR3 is TGCAGTGCTATTGACCACAATGAGCAGTTCTTC. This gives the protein CSAIDHNEQFF.

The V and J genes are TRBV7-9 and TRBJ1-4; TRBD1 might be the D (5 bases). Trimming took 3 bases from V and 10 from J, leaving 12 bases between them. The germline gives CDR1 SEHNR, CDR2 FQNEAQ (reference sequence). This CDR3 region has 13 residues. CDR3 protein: CASSFSGATKLFF. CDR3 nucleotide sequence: TGTGCCAGCAGCTTTAGCGGGGCGACAAAACTGTTTTTT.

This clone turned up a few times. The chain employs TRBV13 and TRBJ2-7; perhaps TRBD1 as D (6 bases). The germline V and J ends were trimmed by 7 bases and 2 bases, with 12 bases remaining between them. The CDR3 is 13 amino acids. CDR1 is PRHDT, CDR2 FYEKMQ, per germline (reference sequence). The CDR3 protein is CASKGTRTYEQYF. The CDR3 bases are TGTGCCAGCAAGGGGACACGCACCTACGAGCAGTACTTC.